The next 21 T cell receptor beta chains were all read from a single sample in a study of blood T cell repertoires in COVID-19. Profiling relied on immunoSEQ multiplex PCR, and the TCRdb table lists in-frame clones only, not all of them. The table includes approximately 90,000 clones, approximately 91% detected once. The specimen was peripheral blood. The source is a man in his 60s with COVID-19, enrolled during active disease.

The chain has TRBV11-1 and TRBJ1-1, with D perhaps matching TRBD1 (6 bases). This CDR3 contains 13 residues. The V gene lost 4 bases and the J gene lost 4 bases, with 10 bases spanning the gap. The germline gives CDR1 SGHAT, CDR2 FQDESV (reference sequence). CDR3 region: CASSSQGRTEAFF. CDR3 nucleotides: TGTGCCAGCAGCTCACAGGGCCGCACTGAAGCTTTCTTT.

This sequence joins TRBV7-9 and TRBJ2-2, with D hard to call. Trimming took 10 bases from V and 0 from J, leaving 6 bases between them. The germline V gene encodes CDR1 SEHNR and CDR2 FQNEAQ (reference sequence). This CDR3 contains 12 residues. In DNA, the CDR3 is TGTGCCAAGACAACGAACACCGGGGAGCTGTTTTTT. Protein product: CAKTTNTGELFF.

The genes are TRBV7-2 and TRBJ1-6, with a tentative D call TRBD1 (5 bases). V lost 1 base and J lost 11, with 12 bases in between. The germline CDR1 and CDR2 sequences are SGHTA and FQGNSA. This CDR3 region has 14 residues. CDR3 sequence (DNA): TGTGCCAGCAGCTTAGGCGGGAGGGGTACACCCCTCCACTTT. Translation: CASSLGGRGTPLHF.

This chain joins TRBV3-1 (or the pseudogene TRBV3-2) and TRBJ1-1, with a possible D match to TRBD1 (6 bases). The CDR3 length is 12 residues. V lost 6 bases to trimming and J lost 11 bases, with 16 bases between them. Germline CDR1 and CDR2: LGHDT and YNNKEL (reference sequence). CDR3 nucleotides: TGTGCCAGCAGTCATAACAGGGTGCAGGCTTTCTTT. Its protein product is CASSHNRVQAFF.

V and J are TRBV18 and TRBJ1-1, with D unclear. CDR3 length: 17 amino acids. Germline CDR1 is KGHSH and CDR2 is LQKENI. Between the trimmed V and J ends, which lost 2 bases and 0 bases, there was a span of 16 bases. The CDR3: CASSPTDSGLLNTEAFF. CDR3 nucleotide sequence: TGTGCCAGCTCACCAACCGACTCGGGGTTGTTGAACACTGAAGCTTTCTTT.

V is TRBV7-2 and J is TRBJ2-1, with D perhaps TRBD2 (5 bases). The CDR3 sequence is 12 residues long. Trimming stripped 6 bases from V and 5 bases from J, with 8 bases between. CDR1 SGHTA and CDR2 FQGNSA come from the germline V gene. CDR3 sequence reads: CASRGEDNEQFF. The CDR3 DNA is TGTGCCAGCAGGGGAGAAGACAATGAGCAGTTCTTC.

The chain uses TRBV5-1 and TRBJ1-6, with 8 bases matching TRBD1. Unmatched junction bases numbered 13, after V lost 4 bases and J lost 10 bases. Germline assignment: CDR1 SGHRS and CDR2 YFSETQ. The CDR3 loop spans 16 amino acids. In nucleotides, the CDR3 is TGCGCCAGCAGCCTTCTTCCCGGGACAGGAGGATCACCCCTCCACTTT. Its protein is CASSLLPGTGGSPLHF.

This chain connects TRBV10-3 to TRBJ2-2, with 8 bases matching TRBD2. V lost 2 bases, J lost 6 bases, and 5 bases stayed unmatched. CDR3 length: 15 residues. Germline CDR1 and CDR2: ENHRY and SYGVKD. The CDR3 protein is CAISEPGTRSGELFF. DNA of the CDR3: TGTGCCATCAGTGAGCCGGGGACTAGATCCGGGGAGCTGTTTTTT.

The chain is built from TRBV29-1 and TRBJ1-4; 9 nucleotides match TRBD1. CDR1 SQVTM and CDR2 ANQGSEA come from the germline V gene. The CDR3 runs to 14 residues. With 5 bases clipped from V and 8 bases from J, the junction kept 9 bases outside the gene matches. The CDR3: CSVRDRESGEKLFF. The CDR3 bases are TGCAGCGTTAGGGACAGGGAGAGTGGAGAAAAACTGTTTTTT.

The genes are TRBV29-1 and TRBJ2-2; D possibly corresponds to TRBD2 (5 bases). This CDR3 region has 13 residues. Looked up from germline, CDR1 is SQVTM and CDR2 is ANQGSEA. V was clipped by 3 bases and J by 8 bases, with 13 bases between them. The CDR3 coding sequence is TGCAGCGTTGATTGGGGAGAAAAGGGGGAGCTGTTTTTT. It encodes CSVDWGEKGELFF.

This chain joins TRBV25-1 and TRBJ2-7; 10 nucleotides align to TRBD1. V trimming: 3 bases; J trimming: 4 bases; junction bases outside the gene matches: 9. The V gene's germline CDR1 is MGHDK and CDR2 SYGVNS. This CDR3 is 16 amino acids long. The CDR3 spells CASSDPGQGGRYEQYF. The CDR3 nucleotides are TGTGCCAGCAGTGACCCTGGACAGGGGGGGAGGTACGAGCAGTACTTC.

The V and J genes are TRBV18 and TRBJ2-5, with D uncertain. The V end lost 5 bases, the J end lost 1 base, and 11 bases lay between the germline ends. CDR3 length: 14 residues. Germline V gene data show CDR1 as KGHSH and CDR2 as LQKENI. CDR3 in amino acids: CASSAQRAQETQYF. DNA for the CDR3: TGTGCCAGCTCAGCTCAAAGAGCCCAAGAGACCCAGTACTTC.

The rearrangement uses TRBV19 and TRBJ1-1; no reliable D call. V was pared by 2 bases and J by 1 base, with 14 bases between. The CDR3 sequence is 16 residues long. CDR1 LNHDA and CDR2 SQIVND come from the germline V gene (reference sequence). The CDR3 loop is CASSIYPRAGNTEAFF. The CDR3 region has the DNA TGTGCCAGTAGTATATACCCCCGGGCGGGGAACACTGAAGCTTTCTTT.

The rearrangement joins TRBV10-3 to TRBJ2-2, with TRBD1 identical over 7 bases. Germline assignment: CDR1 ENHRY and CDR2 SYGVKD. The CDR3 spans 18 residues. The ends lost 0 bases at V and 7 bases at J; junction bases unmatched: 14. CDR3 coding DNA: TGTGCCATCAGTGAGTCGACGTATTGGGCAGGGGGAAGCGGGGAGCTGTTTTTT. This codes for CAISESTYWAGGSGELFF.

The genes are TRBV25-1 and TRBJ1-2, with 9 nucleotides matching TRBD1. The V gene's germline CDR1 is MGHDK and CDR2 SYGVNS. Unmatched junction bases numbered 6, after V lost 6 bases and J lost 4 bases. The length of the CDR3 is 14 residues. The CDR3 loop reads CASRGQGRAYGYTF. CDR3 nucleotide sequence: TGTGCCAGCAGGGGACAGGGTAGGGCCTATGGCTACACCTTC.

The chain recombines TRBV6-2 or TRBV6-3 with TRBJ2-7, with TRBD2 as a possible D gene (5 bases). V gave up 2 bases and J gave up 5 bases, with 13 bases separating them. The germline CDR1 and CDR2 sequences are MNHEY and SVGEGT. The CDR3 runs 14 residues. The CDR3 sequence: CASSYELPGDEQYF. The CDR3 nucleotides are TGTGCCAGCAGTTACGAACTACCCGGGGACGAGCAGTACTTC.

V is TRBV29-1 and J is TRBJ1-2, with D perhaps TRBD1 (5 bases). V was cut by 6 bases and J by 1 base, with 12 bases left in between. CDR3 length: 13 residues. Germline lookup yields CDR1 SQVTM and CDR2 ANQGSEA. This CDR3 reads CSVKGFVNYGYTF. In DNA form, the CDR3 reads TGCAGCGTGAAGGGGTTCGTTAACTATGGCTACACCTTC.

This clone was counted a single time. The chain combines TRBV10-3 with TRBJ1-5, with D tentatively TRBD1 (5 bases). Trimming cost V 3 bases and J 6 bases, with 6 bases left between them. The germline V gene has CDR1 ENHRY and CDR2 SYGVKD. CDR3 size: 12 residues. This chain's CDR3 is CAISEGAQPQHF. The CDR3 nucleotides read TGTGCCATCAGTGAAGGGGCTCAGCCCCAGCATTTT.

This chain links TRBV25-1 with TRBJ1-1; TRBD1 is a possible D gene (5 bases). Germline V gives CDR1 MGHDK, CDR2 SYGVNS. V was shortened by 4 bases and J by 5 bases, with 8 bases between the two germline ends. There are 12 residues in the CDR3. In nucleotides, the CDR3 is TGTGCCAGCAGTGCGGGGGGGACTGAAGCTTTCTTT. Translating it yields CASSAGGTEAFF.

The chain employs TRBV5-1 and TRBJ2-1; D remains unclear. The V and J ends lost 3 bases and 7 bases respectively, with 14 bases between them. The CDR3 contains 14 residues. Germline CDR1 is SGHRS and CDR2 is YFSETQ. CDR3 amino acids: CASSSENQKNEQFF. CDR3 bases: TGCGCCAGCAGCTCCGAAAACCAGAAAAATGAGCAGTTCTTC.

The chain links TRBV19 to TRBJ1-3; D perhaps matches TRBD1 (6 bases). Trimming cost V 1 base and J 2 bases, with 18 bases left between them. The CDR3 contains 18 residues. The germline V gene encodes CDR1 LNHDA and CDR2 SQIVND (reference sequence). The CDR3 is CASSIVAGAGDPGNTIYF. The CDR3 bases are TGTGCCAGTAGTATAGTGGCAGGGGCAGGTGATCCTGGAAACACCATATATTTT.